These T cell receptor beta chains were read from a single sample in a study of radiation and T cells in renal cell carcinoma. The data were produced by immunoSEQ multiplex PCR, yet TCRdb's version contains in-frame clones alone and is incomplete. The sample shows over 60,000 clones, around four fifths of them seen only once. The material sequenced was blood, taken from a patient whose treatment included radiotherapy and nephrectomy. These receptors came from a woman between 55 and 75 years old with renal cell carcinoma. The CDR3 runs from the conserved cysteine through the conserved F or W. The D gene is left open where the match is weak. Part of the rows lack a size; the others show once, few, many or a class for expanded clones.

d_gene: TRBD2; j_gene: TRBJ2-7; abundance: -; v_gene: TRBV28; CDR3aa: CASSGTSGNRYF; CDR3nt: TGTGCCAGCAGCGGGACTAGCGGGAATCGGTACTTC
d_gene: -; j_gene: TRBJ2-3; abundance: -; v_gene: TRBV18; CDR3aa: CASSPPGGYTDTQYF; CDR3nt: TGTGCCAGCTCACCACCGGGTGGCTACACAGATACGCAGTATTTT
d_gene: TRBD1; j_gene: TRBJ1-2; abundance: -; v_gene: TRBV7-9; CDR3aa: CASSRDRGRYNYGYTF; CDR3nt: TGTGCCAGCAGCCGGGACAGGGGGCGTTATAACTATGGCTACACCTTC
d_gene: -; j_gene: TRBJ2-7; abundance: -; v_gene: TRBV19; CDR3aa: CASSPSVQYEQYF; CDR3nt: TGTGCCAGTAGCCCATCCGTCCAGTACGAGCAGTACTTC
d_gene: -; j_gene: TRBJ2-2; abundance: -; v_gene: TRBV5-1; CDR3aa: CASSFTVRGTGELFF; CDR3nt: TGCGCCAGCAGCTTCACGGTCAGGGGCACCGGGGAGTTGTTTTTT
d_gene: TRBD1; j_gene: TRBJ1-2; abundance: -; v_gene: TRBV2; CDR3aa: CASSETGTGNYGYTF; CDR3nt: TGTGCCAGCAGTGAAACCGGGACAGGGAACTATGGCTACACCTTC
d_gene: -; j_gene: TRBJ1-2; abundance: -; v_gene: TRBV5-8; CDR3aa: CASSFGSLGVGGARYYGYTF; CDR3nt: TGTGCCAGCAGCTTTGGGTCGCTGGGTGTGGGGGGGGCTAGGTACTATGGCTACACCTTC
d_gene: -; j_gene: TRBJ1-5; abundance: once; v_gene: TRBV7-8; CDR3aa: CASSLAGRQPNQPQHF; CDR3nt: TGTGCCAGCAGCTTAGCGGGGAGACAGCCCAATCAGCCCCAGCATTTT
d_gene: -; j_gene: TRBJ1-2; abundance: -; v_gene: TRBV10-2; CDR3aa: CASSESRLGANGYTF; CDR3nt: TGCGCCAGCAGTGAGTCGAGGCTGGGGGCGAATGGCTACACCTTC
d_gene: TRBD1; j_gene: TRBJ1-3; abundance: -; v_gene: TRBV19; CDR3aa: CASSPGQIGNTIYF; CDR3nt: TGTGCCAGTAGTCCGGGACAGATTGGAAACACCATATATTTT
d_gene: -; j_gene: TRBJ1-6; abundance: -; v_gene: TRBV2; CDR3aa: CASSESTALNSPLHF; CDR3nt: TGTGCCAGCAGTGAAAGTACGGCCCTTAATTCACCCCTCCACTTT
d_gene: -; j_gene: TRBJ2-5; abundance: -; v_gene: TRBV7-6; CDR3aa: CASSLYQETQYF; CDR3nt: TGTGCCAGCAGCCTATACCAAGAGACCCAGTACTTC
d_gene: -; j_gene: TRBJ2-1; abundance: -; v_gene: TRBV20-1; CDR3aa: CSANSGEPMIF; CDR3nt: TGCAGTGCTAATTCGGGAGAGCCTATGATCTTC
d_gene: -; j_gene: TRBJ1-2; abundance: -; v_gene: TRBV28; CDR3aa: CASSFGQGNYGYTF; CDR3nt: TGTGCCAGCAGTTTCGGGCAGGGGAACTATGGCTACACCTTC
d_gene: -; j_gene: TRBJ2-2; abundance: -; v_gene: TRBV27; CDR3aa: CASSVGTYPGELFF; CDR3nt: TGTGCCAGCAGTGTAGGGACTTACCCCGGGGAGCTGTTTTTT
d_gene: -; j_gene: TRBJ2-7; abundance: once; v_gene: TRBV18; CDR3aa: CASSPVLGQSYEQYF; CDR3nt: TGTGCCAGCTCACCGGTCCTCGGACAATCCTACGAGCAGTACTTC
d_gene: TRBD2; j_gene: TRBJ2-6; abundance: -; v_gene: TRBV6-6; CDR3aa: CASSGRAGANVLTF; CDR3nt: TGTGCCAGCAGCGGGAGGGCTGGGGCCAACGTCCTGACTTTC
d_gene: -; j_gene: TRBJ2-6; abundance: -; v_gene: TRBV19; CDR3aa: CASKWAGRSGANVLTF; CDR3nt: TGTGCCAGTAAGTGGGCCGGCCGCTCTGGGGCCAACGTCCTGACTTTC
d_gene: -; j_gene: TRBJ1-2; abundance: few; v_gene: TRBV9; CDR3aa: CASSVGRGMYTF; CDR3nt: TGTGCCAGCAGCGTCGGCAGGGGAATGTACACCTTC
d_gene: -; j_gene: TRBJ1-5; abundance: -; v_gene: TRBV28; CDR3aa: CASSPVDGTHSNQPQHF; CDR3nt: TGTGCCAGCAGCCCAGTAGACGGTACTCATAGCAATCAGCCCCAGCATTTT
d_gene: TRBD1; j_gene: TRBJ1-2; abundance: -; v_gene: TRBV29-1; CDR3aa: CSASGGGGYTF; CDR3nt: TGCAGCGCCTCAGGGGGCGGTGGCTACACCTTC
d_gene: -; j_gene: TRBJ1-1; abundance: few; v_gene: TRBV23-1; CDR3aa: CASSQSGYPVHNTEAFF; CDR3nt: TGCGCCAGCAGTCAATCCGGGTATCCGGTCCACAACACTGAAGCTTTCTTT